This TCR beta chain was recovered during a study of shared clonotypes between healthy human individuals. Germline CDR1 reads SGDLS; CDR2 reads YYNGEE. The CDR3 sequence is 16 residues long. V was clipped by 1 base and J by 6 bases; unmatched bases: 7. TCRdb's table, derived via immunoSEQ multiplex PCR, lists solely in-frame clones and lacks some. Of over a million clones listed, around 82% are singletons. Sequencing was carried out using memory CD4+ T cells from PBMCs. The subset: CD45RA-negative fraction. The gene calls are TRBV9 and TRBJ2-2; 9 bases fit TRBD2. The TCR originated in a man in his late teens or twenties in good health. Some clones in this sample may be carry-over from other donors' samples. The CDR3 is CASSVLGTSSSGELFF. CDR3 coding DNA: TGTGCCAGCAGCGTACTAGGGACTAGCTCCTCCGGGGAGCTGTTTTTT.